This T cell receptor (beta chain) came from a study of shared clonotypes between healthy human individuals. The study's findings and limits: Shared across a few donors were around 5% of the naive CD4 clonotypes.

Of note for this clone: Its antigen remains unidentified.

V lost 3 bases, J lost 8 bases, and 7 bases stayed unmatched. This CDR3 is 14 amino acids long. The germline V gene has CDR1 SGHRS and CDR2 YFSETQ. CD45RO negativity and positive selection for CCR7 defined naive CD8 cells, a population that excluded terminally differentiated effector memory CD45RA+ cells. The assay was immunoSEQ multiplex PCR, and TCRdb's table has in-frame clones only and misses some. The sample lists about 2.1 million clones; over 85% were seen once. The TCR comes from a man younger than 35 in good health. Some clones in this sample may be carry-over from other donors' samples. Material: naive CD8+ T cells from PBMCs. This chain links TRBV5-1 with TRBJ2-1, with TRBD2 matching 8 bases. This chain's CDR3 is CASSWVAGNDEQFF. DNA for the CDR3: TGCGCCAGCAGCTGGGTAGCGGGGAACGATGAGCAGTTCTTC.